The entry below gives a single T cell receptor (beta chain) sequence along with its context. Sequenced by immunoSEQ multiplex PCR; TCRdb stores in-frame clones only, minus some. Here the sample spans 80,000 to 90,000 clones, 85% to 95% being singletons. The data were obtained in a study of technical replicates of blood from a few donors. This CDR3 spans 14 amino acids. Germline assignment: CDR1 MDHEN and CDR2 SYDVKM. After removal of 6 bases from V and 5 bases from J, the junction contained 7 bases not matched to a gene. Sequenced material: T cells isolated from PBMCs. The clonotype was recovered from a human donor in good health. The V and J genes are TRBV28 and TRBJ2-7; 10 nucleotides agree with TRBD2. CDR3 coding DNA: TGTGCCAGCAGAAGAGCGGGAGGGGTCGACGAGCAGTACTTC. Residues: CASRRAGGVDEQYF.